This TCR beta chain was obtained from a study of CD8 T cells in ankylosing spondylitis. Study findings and constraints: Disease-associated clones were reportedly significantly overrepresented in matched ankylosing spondylitis synovial fluid. Seemingly characteristic of ankylosing spondylitis blood was a TCR beta motif consisting of 7 or 8 highly homologous variants.

Construction of TCR beta libraries was performed using quantitative 5'-RACE with molecular barcodes. TCRdb ran MiXCR on the 5' RACE reads and lists one entry per CDR3 protein. The sample lists more than 150,000 distinct CDR3 sequences, 15% to 20% occurring once. Between the trimmed V and J ends, which lost 6 bases and 4 bases, there was a span of 19 bases. From germline, CDR1 is MNHEY and CDR2 SVGAGI. This CDR3 region has 15 residues. In the case of this clonotype: No antigen is known for it.

The gene calls are TRBV6-5 and TRBJ2-7; tentatively, D is TRBD1 (8 bases). The origin of this receptor is a male donor aged 5 to 29 with ankylosing spondylitis or in good health (not recorded which). The sequenced material came from blood, either unsorted or a sorted T cell fraction (not recorded which). This CDR3 reads CASSSTYRGGYEQYF. The CDR3 coding sequence is TGTGCCAGCAGCTCTACGTACAGGGGGGGGTACGAGCAGTACTTC.